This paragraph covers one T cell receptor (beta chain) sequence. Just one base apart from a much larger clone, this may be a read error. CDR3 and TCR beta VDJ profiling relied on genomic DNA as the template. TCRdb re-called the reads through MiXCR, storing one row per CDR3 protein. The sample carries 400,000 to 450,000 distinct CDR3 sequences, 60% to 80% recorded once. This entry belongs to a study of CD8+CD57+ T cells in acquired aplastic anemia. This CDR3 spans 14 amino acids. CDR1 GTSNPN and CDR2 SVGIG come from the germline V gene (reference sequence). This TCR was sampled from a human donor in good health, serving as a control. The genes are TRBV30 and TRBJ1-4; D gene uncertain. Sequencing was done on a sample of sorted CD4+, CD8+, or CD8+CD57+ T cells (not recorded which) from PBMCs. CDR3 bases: TGTGCCTGGAGTGTAATGACAACTAGTGAAAAACTGTTTTTT. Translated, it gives CAWSVMTTSEKLFF. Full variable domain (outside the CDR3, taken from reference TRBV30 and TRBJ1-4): SQTIHQWPATLVQPVGSPLSLECTVEGTSNPNLYWYRQAAGRGLQLLFYSVGIGQISSEVPQNLSASRPQDRQFILSSKKLLLSDSGFYLCAWSVMTTSEKLFFGSGTQLSVL.